This TCR beta chain was sequenced in a study of T cell changes during pregnancy in multiple sclerosis. The CDR3 spans 16 residues. Trimming cost V 7 bases and J 3 bases; bases outside gene matches: 12. CDR1 and CDR2 from the germline V gene are SEHNR and FQNEAQ (reference sequence). Method: immunoSEQ multiplex PCR; TCRdb's copy keeps in-frame clones and lacks some. Of 45,000 to 60,000 clones listed, 93% are singletons. The sequence was obtained from a female donor with multiple sclerosis, enrolled in a pregnancy study. Specimen: peripheral blood, collected in the second trimester of pregnancy. This chain connects TRBV7-9 to TRBJ2-1, with 7 bases fitting TRBD2. CDR3 nucleotides: TGTGCCAGCACTGGGGGTACGCGGGACTACTACAATGAGCAGTTCTTC. This encodes CASTGGTRDYYNEQFF. Combining the CDR3 with reference TRBV7-9 and TRBJ2-1 gives the whole variable domain DTGVSQNPRHKITKRGQNVTFRCDPISEHNRLYWYRQTLGQGPEFLTYFQNEAQLEKSRLLSDRFSAERPKGSFSTLEIQRTEQGDSAMYLCASTGGTRDYYNEQFFGPGTRLTVL.